A single sample is the source of the 20 T cell receptor beta chains below, sequenced in a study of blood T cell repertoires in COVID-19. The method was immunoSEQ multiplex PCR; TCRdb's version includes in-frame clones alone and lacks a portion of them. Here the sample spans approximately 70,000 clones, 70% to 90% being singletons. What was sequenced was peripheral blood. The receptors derive from a woman aged 45-60 years with COVID-19, enrolled during active disease.

This clone was seen only once. The V gene is TRBV3-1 (or the pseudogene TRBV3-2), the J gene TRBJ2-2, with 7 bases aligning to TRBD2. The length of the CDR3 is 17 residues. V lost 1 base to trimming and J lost 1 base; unmatched junction nucleotides: 6. Germline assignment: CDR1 LGHDT and CDR2 YNNKEL (reference sequence). The CDR3 DNA follows: TGTGCCAGCAGCCAAGCGGGGGGAGGGATGAACACCGGGGAGCTGTTTTTT. Protein sequence: CASSQAGGGMNTGELFF.

The CDR3 region is CASSQDLLATETQYF. CDR3 nucleotides: TGTGCCAGCAGCCAAGATCTTTTAGCGACGGAGACCCAGTACTTC. V usage is TRBV3-1 (or the pseudogene TRBV3-2) and J usage is TRBJ2-5; D perhaps matches TRBD2 (5 bases). Germline loops: CDR1 LGHDT, CDR2 YNNKEL (reference sequence). CDR3 length equals 15 residues. Trimming removed 0 bases from V and 5 bases from J, with 13 bases in between.

This clone was recorded once. The chain joins TRBV10-3 to TRBJ2-1; TRBD2 matches at 12 bases. Germline V gene lookup returns CDR1 ENHRY and CDR2 SYGVKD. CDR3 length: 18 residues. The V segment lost 6 bases and the J segment 7 bases; nucleotides outside the gene matches: 16. CDR3 DNA sequence: TGTGCCATCAGCCAACGACTAGCGGGGGAGGGGATGCTGAATGAGCAGTTCTTC. Protein product: CAISQRLAGEGMLNEQFF.

J is TRBJ1-2 and V is TRBV12-3 or TRBV12-4; D may be TRBD1 (5 bases). CDR3 size: 13 residues. V lost 3 bases, J lost 5 bases, and 10 bases lay in between. The CDR3 spells CASSLKTVYGYTF. In DNA, the CDR3 is TGTGCCAGCAGTTTGAAGACAGTATATGGCTACACCTTC.

The chain couples TRBV10-2 to TRBJ2-5, with TRBD2 matching 8 bases. Germline values: CDR1 WSHSY, CDR2 SAAADI. This CDR3 spans 15 amino acids. V gave up 8 bases and J gave up 2 bases; unmatched junction bases: 10. For the CDR3, the DNA is TGCGCCAGCGAGTTTCTACTAGCGGATCAAGAGACCCAGTACTTC. It is translated as CASEFLLADQETQYF.

The CDR3 here is CASSFGGLAAGELFF. In DNA, the CDR3 is TGTGCCAGCAGCTTCGGGGGACTAGCGGCCGGGGAGCTGTTTTTT. The rearrangement uses TRBV5-6 and TRBJ2-2, with 11 bases aligning to TRBD2. V trimming: 2 bases; J trimming: 6 bases; junction bases outside the gene matches: 3. CDR3 size: 15 residues. Looked up from germline, CDR1 is SGHDT and CDR2 is YYEEEE. The full variable domain, in which reference TRBV5-6 and TRBJ2-2 provide the parts outside the CDR3, is DAGVTQSPTHLIKTRGQQVTLRCSPKSGHDTVSWYQQALGQGPQFIFQYYEEEERQRGNFPDRFSGHQFPNYSSELNVNALLLGDSALYLCASSFGGLAAGELFFGEGSRLTVL.

This sequence joins TRBV24-1 and TRBJ2-2; the match to TRBD1 covers 7 bases. Trimming removed 5 bases from V and 1 base from J; junction bases left unmatched: 6. The CDR3 totals 16 residues. The germline gives CDR1 KGHDR, CDR2 SFDVKD. The CDR3 loop reads CATSAQRTGNTGELFF. CDR3 coding DNA: TGTGCCACCAGTGCCCAAAGGACAGGGAACACCGGGGAGCTGTTTTTT.

This clone was counted between two and nine times. The chain couples TRBV19 to TRBJ2-7, with D unresolved. The germline V gene has CDR1 LNHDA and CDR2 SQIVND (reference sequence). The CDR3 is 14 residues long. V lost 3 bases to trimming and J lost 2 bases, with 11 bases between them. The CDR3 coding sequence is TGTGCCAGTAGTATGACCCTCGGAGCCTACGAGCAGTACTTC. It yields the protein CASSMTLGAYEQYF.

This chain connects TRBV6-5 to TRBJ2-1; 9 bases match TRBD2. CDR1 is MNHEY and CDR2 is SVGAGI in the germline V gene. With V trimmed by 8 bases and J by 4 bases, 9 bases remained unmatched. This CDR3 comprises 15 residues. The CDR3 spells CASGVLAGTYNEQFF. In DNA, the CDR3 is TGTGCCAGCGGAGTACTAGCGGGCACTTACAATGAGCAGTTCTTC.

The chain is built from TRBV28 and TRBJ1-2; D is undetermined. Trimming removed 3 bases from V and 14 bases from J, with 19 bases in between. Germline V CDR1 and CDR2: MDHEN, SYDVKM. This CDR3 region has 13 residues. The CDR3 loop reads CASSFVVPLIFTF. The CDR3 DNA is TGTGCCAGCAGTTTTGTAGTCCCCCTCATATTTACCTTC.

This rearrangement joins TRBV29-1 to TRBJ2-7, with D unresolved. The V end was cut by 0 bases, the J end by 3 bases, with 6 bases between. The germline gives CDR1 SQVTM, CDR2 ANQGSEA. There are 12 residues in the CDR3. The CDR3 DNA sequence: TGCAGCGTTGAAGAGGGCAGCTACGAGCAGTACTTC. This gives the protein CSVEEGSYEQYF.

CDR3 DNA sequence: TGCAGCGCCGCGACTAGCGGGAGGTTGAATGAGCAGTTCTTC. This sequence encodes CSAATSGRLNEQFF. J is TRBJ2-1 and V is TRBV29-1; 13 nucleotides agree with TRBD2. CDR1 SQVTM and CDR2 ANQGSEA come from the germline V gene. After removal of 7 bases from V and 7 bases from J, the junction contained 7 bases not matched to a gene. CDR3 size: 14 residues.

The CDR3 DNA follows: TGTGCCAGCAGTCTCGACAGGGGAGGACAGCCCCAGCATTTT. Amino acid sequence: CASSLDRGGQPQHF. The rearrangement links TRBV6-5 to TRBJ1-5; 8 positions match TRBD1. Looked up from germline, CDR1 is MNHEY and CDR2 is SVGAGI. V shed 5 bases and J 7 bases; nucleotides not matched to a gene: 7. There are 14 residues in the CDR3.

This sequence joins TRBV29-1 and TRBJ2-7, with D maybe TRBD2 (6 bases). The ends were cut back, 4 bases at V and 5 bases at J, with 12 bases in the middle. The CDR3 extends over 12 amino acids. Germline CDR1 SQVTM, CDR2 ANQGSEA. The CDR3 coding sequence is TGCAGCGTTGGCGGGGAGCCCCACGAGCAGTACTTC. Translated: CSVGGEPHEQYF.

This chain connects TRBV28 to TRBJ1-4, with unresolved D. CDR1 is MDHEN and CDR2 is SYDVKM in the germline V gene. The CDR3 runs 12 residues. V lost 2 bases and J 13 bases, leaving 11 bases between the germline ends. The CDR3 nucleotides read TGTGCCAGCAGTTTACGAGGTCTCGGACTGTTTTTT. Translation gives CASSLRGLGLFF. Full variable domain (missing parts from reference TRBV28 and TRBJ1-4): DVKVTQSSRYLVKRTGEKVFLECVQDMDHENMFWYRQDPGLGLRLIYFSYDVKMKEKGDIPEGYSVSREKKERFSLILESASTNQTSMYLCASSLRGLGLFFGSGTQLSVL.

V and J are TRBV11-2 and TRBJ2-1; the match to TRBD2 covers 8 bases. The germline V gene encodes CDR1 SGHAT and CDR2 FQNNGV. The CDR3 has 14 amino acids. Losses at the gene ends were 1 base for V and 7 bases for J; bases not matched to a gene: 3. DNA for the CDR3: TGTGCCAGCAGCTTAGCGGGAGGGCCTAATGAGCAGTTCTTC. Amino acid sequence: CASSLAGGPNEQFF.

The chain links TRBV5-6 to TRBJ2-7; TRBD2 is a possible D gene (5 bases). Deletions cut 2 bases from V and 7 bases from J, with 13 bases between. In germline, CDR1 is SGHDT, CDR2 YYEEEE. The CDR3 runs 13 residues. The CDR3 here is CASSFVASGEQYF. The CDR3 DNA follows: TGTGCCAGCAGCTTCGTAGCGTCGGGAGAGCAGTACTTC.

V gene TRBV28 combines with J gene TRBJ1-6; 7 bases agree with TRBD1. Germline V gene lookup returns CDR1 MDHEN and CDR2 SYDVKM. Trimming at V came to 7 bases and at J to 7 bases, leaving 7 bases not matched to a gene. The CDR3 loop spans 14 amino acids. The CDR3 DNA reads as TGTGCCAGCAAGAGGGGGACAGAGAATTCACCCCTCCACTTT. Translated: CASKRGTENSPLHF.

The gene calls are TRBV24-1 and TRBJ1-2; 7 positions match TRBD1. This CDR3 is 16 amino acids long. The germline gives CDR1 KGHDR, CDR2 SFDVKD. V trimming: 1 base; J trimming: 0 bases; junction bases outside the gene matches: 4. The CDR3 protein is CATSDFGTAPNYGYTF. CDR3 sequence (DNA): TGTGCCACCAGTGATTTCGGGACAGCCCCTAACTATGGCTACACCTTC.

This clone occurred once. J is TRBJ2-1 and V is TRBV6-5, with a tentative D call TRBD2 (5 bases). The V end lost 4 bases, the J end lost 7 bases, and 11 bases lay between the germline ends. The CDR3 runs to 13 residues. Germline lookup yields CDR1 MNHEY and CDR2 SVGAGI. CDR3 DNA: TGTGCCAGCAGTTGGAGGACCGGGAATGAGCAGTTCTTC. Its translation is CASSWRTGNEQFF.